The clone carrying this T cell receptor (beta chain) appeared many times. The data derive from a study of T-cell reconstitution after alpha-beta-depleted transplantation in children. Trimming took off 6 bases at V and 7 bases at J, with 9 bases between the two ends. Germline CDR1 and CDR2: MGHDK and SYGVNS. The CDR3 is 11 residues long. Unique molecular identifiers were built into the TCRbeta library. One entry per CDR3 protein results from TCRdb running MiXCR on the PCR reads. The profile covers 170,000 or so distinct CDR3 sequences, with about 6.8% appearing a single time and about 3% taken by the ten largest.

The J gene is TRBJ1-2, the V gene TRBV25-1; D not resolved. The TCR originated in a human donor who donated a stem cell graft to a child with Wiskott-Aldrich syndrome. Sequencing was performed on PBMCs from the stem cell graft donor, taken from the stem cell graft. The CDR3 protein is CASRDLFGYTF. Here the CDR3 DNA reads TGTGCCAGCAGGGACCTCTTTGGCTACACCTTC.